This T cell receptor (beta chain) comes out of a study of control samples from healthy donors and cancer patients. CDR1 and CDR2 (germline): MDHEN, SYDVKM. The V segment lost 4 bases and the J segment 3 bases; nucleotides outside the gene matches: 6. This CDR3 has 16 residues. Here immunoSEQ multiplex PCR was the method, and the copy in TCRdb shows in-frame clones only, minus some. The table records some 170,000 clones, 96% of them present only once. This clonotype was obtained from a young woman in good health. Sequencing input: blood. The V gene is TRBV28, the J gene TRBJ2-2; 9 nucleotides line up with TRBD2. The CDR3 DNA reads TGTGCCAGCAGTTCATTAGCGGGAGAGGACACCGGGGAGCTGTTTTTT. Its translation: CASSSLAGEDTGELFF. The variable domain in full, with the rest retrieved from reference TRBV28 and TRBJ2-2, is DVKVTQSSRYLVKRTGEKVFLECVQDMDHENMFWYRQDPGLGLRLIYFSYDVKMKEKGDIPEGYSVSREKKERFSLILESASTNQTSMYLCASSSLAGEDTGELFFGEGSRLTVL.